This T cell receptor (beta chain) was retrieved from a study of breast tumors, draining lymph nodes, adjacent tissues. TCRdb analysed the multiplex PCR reads with MiXCR anew, one entry per CDR3 protein. The profile shows 47,000 or so distinct CDR3 sequences, around 23% of them singletons. This clonotype showed up many times. What it binds is unknown. Germline V CDR1 and CDR2: LNHDA, SQIVND (reference sequence). CDR3 size: 13 residues. Study-wide points: Data only fit, rather than demonstrated, lymph node origin of most tumor T cells. Compared with basal-like, luminal-like tumors shared significantly more repertoire with nontumor tissue. Tumor TCR diversity was below lymph nodes but above nontumor tissue.

This sequence joins TRBV19 and TRBJ1-2; no reliable D call. Sequencing used breast tumor tissue. This clonotype was obtained from a female donor with breast cancer. Some clones in this sample may be carry-over from other donors' samples. The CDR3 region is CAANSGPGYGYTF. CDR3 nucleotides: TGTGCAGCTAACTCCGGGCCCGGCTATGGCTACACCTTC.